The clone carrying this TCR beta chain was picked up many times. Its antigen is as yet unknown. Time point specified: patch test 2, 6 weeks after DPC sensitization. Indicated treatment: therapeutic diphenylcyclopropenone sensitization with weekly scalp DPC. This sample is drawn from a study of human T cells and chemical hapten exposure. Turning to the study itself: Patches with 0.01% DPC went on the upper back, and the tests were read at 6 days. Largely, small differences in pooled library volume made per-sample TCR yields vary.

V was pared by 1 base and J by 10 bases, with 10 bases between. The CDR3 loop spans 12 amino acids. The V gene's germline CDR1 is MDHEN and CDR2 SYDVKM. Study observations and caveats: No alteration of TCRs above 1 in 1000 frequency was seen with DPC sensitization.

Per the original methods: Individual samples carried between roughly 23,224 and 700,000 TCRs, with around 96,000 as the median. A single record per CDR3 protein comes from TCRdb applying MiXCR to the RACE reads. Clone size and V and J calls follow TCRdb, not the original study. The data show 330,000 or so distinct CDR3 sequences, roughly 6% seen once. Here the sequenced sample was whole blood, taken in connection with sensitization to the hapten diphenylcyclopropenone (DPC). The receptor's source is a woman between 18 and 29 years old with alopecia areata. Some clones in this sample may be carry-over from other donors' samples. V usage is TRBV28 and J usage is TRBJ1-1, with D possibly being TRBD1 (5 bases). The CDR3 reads CASSLSYGGAFF. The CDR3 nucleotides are TGTGCCAGCAGTTTATCTTACGGGGGAGCTTTCTTT.